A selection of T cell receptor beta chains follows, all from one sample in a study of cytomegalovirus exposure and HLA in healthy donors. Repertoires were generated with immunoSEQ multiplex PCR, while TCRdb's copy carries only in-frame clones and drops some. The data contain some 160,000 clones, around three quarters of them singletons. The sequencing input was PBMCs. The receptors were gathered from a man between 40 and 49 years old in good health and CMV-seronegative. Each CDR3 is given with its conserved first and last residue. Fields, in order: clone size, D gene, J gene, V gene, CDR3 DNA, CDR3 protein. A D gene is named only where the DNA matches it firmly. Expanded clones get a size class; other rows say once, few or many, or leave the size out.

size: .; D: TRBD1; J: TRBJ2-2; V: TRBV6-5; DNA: TGTGCCAGCAGACCCGACAGGGTAGGCACCGGGGAGCTGTTTTTT; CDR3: CASRPDRVGTGELFF
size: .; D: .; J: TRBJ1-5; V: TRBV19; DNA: TGTGCCAGTAGTACCCGACAAAATAGCAATCAGCCCCAGCATTTT; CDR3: CASSTRQNSNQPQHF
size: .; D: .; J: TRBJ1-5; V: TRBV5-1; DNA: TGCGCCAGCAATCGCCTCTCCAGGGGTTGCAATCAGCCCCAGCATTTT; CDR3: CASNRLSRGCNQPQHF
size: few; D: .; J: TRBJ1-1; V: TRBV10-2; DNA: TGCGCCAGCAGTGAGTCCTTGGGGCAGAGACTTGAAGCTTTCTTT; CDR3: CASSESLGQRLEAFF
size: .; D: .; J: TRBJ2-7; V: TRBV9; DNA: TGTGCCAGCAGCGTAACCACAGACTCCTACGAGCAGTACTTC; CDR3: CASSVTTDSYEQYF
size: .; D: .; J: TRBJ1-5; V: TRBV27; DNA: TGTGCCAGCAGCCCGGACAGTTATCAGCCCCAGCATTTT; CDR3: CASSPDSYQPQHF
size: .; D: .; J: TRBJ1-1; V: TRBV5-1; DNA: TGCGTCAGCAGCATTACAGGGAGTTATTTCACTGAAGCTTTCTTT; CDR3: CVSSITGSYFTEAFF
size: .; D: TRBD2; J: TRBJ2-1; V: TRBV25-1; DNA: TGTGCCAGCAAAACCAGGGAGGGAGACAATGAGCAGTTCTTC; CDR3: CASKTREGDNEQFF
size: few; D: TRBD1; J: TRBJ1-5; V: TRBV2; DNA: TGTGCCAGCAGTGATTCTTCGGGGACAGGGGGCATCAATCAGCCCCAGCATTTT; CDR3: CASSDSSGTGGINQPQHF
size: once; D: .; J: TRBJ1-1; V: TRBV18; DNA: TGTGCCAGCTCACCCCGGAGGGACCCTGAAGCTTTCTTT; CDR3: CASSPRRDPEAFF
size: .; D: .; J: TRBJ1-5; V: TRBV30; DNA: TGTGCCTGGAGTGTGGGGGGTAGCCAGCCCCAGCATTTT; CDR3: CAWSVGGSQPQHF
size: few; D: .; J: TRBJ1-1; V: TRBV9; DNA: TGTGCCAGCAGCGCACAGGGAGCTGAAGCTTTCTTT; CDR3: CASSAQGAEAFF
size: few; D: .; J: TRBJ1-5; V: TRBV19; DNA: TGTGCCAGTAGTATGGCAGGGTACGGCAATCAGCCCCAGCATTTT; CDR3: CASSMAGYGNQPQHF
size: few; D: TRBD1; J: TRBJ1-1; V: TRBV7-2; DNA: TGTGCCAGCAGCCCCTTTACAGGGGCTGAAGCTTTCTTT; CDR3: CASSPFTGAEAFF
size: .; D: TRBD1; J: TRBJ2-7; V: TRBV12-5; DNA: TGTGCTAGTGGTTTGTTTTCGGGACAGGGTCTAATCTACGAGCAGTACTTC; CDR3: CASGLFSGQGLIYEQYF
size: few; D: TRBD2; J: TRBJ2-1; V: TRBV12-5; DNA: TGTGCTAGTGGTTTACGGGGGGGCCTTGATGAGCAGTTCTTC; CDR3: CASGLRGGLDEQFF
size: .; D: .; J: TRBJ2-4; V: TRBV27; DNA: TGTGCCAGCAGTCCCACAGGACCCGGGAGATTCATTCAGTACTTC; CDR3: CASSPTGPGRFIQYF
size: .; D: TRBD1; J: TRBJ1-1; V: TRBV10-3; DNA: TGTGCCATCAGTGAGCCGACAGGGAGGAGGACTGAAGCTTTCTTT; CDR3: CAISEPTGRRTEAFF
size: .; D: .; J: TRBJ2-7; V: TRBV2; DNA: TGTGCCAGCAGCCCACCCCGTACAGGTCCCCTTGGACACGAGCAGTACTTC; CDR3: CASSPPRTGPLGHEQYF
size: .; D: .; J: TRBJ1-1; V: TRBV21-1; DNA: TGTGCCAGCAGCAAACCAGAGAACACTGAAGCTTTCTTT; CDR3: CASSKPENTEAFF
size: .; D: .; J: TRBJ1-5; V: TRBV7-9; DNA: TGTGCCAGCGGGGCAGACAATCAGCCCCAGCATTTT; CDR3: CASGADNQPQHF
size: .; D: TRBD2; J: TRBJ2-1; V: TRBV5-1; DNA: TGCGCCAGCAGCTCACGACCAGGGACTAGCGGGCTTGCCTACAATGAGCAGTTCTTC; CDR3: CASSSRPGTSGLAYNEQFF
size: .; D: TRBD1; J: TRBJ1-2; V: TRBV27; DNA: TGTGCCAGCAGTCCGACAGGGGTGGGTGGCTACACCTTC; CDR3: CASSPTGVGGYTF
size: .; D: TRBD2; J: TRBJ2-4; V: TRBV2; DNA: TGTGCCAGCAGTTCGGAGACTAGCGGGGGTTTCTTCAAAAACATTCAGTACTTC; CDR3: CASSSETSGGFFKNIQYF
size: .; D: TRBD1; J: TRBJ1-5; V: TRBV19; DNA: TGTGCCAGTAGTATAGCCGTAAACAGGGGGGATCAGCCCCAGCATTTT; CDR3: CASSIAVNRGDQPQHF
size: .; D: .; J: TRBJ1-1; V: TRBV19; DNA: TGTGCCAGCGGAGGGGCTTTCTTT; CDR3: CASGGAFF
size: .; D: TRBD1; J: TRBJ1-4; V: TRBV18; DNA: TGTGCCAGCTCGAGGGGGCAGGGTGAAAAACTGTTTTTT; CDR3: CASSRGQGEKLFF
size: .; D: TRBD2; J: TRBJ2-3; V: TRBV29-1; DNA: TGCAGCGTTGAAGATCTTCGAGATCGGGGCGGGAGGGCTCTGGATACGCAGTATTTT; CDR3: CSVEDLRDRGGRALDTQYF
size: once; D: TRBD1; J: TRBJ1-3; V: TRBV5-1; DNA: TGCGCCAGCAGCGACTGGGACAGCTCTGGAAACACCATATATTTT; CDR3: CASSDWDSSGNTIYF
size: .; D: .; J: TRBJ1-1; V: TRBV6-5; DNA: TGTGCCAGCAGTTACCAGGGGTCGAACACTGAAGCTTTCTTT; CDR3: CASSYQGSNTEAFF
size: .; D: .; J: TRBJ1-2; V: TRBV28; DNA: TGTGCCAGCAGTTGGAGACAGGCGAACTATGGCTACACCTTC; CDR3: CASSWRQANYGYTF
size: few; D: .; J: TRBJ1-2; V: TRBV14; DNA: TGTGCCAGCAGCCAAGGAGAGCGGGGGCAGGAAGGCTACACCTTC; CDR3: CASSQGERGQEGYTF
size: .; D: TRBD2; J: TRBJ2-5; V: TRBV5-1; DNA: TGCGCCAGCAGCGTAGGGGGACTAGCGGGAGCGGAGACCCAGTACTTC; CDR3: CASSVGGLAGAETQYF
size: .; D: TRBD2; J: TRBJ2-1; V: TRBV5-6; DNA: TGTGCCAGCAGCTTCGGACTAGCGGTCTACAATGAGCAGTTCTTC; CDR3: CASSFGLAVYNEQFF
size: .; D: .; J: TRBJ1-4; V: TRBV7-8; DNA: TGTGCCAGCAGCCAATACAGTCCAACTAATGAAAAACTGTTTTTT; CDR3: CASSQYSPTNEKLFF
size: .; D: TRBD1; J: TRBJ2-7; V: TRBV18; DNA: TGTGCCAGCTCACCCGGGACAGGTTCCTACGAGCAGTACTTC; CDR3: CASSPGTGSYEQYF
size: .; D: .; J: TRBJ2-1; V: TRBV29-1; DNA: TGCAGCGTTGATGGCCAGGGGAGTTTCTATGAGCAGTTCTTC; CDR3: CSVDGQGSFYEQFF
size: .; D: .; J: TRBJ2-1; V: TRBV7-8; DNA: TGTGCCAGCAGCTTAGCTCTATCCGTGTACAATGAGCAGTTCTTC; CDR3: CASSLALSVYNEQFF
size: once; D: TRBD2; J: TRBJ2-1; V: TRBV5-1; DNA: TGCGCCAGCAGCCCGACTAGCGGGAGGGCCTTGATGGAGTTCTTC; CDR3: CASSPTSGRALMEFF
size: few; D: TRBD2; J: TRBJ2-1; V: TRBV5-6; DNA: TGTGCCAGCAGCGCCGGGGGGGGCGACTACAATGAGCAGTTCTTC; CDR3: CASSAGGGDYNEQFF
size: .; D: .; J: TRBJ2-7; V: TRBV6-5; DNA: TGTGCCAGCAGTGAGGACTCACGGCAGTACTTC; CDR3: CASSEDSRQYF
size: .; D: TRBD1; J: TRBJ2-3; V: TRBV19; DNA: TGTGCCAGTAACGACAGGGGGCCTAGCACAGATACGCAGTATTTT; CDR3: CASNDRGPSTDTQYF
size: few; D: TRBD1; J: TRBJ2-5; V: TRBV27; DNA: TGTGCCAGCAGTTTTAGGGGGCCGGAGACCCAGTACTTC; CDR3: CASSFRGPETQYF
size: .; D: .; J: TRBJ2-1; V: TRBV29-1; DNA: TGCAGCGTTGAGGGTCAGGGCGCCCCCGATGAGCAGTTCTTC; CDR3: CSVEGQGAPDEQFF